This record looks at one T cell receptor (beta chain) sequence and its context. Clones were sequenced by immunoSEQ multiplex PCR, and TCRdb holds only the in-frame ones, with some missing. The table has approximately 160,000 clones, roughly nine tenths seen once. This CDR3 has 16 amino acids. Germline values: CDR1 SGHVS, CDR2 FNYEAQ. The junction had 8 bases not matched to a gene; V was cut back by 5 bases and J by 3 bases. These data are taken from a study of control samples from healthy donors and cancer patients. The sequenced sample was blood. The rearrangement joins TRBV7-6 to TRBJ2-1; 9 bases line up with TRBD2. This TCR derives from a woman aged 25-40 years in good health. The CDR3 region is CASSTTTSGRYNEQFF. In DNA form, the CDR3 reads TGTGCCAGCAGCACCACGACTAGCGGACGCTACAATGAGCAGTTCTTC.